This paragraph reports one T cell receptor beta chain. Its antigen is not identified. Each cell subset's genomic DNA was divided evenly among several immunoSEQ plates. Clones were read by immunoSEQ multiplex PCR, and TCRdb kept only the in-frame ones, dropping some. The sample contains over a million clones, approximately 80% of which appear only once. This record comes from a study of shared clonotypes between healthy human individuals. Findings and caveats of the study: Sorted-subset samples were not fully sequenced, rarefaction indicated. Sequencing depth was expected to influence donor clonotype sharing.

The CDR3 contains 14 residues. From germline, CDR1 is SGHTA and CDR2 FQGNSA. V was shortened by 4 bases and J by 0 bases, with 9 bases between the two germline ends. The TCR was taken from a man younger than 35 in good health. Some clones in this sample may be carry-over from other donors' samples. Sequencing input: memory CD4+ T cells from PBMCs. Subset specified: CD45RA-negative fraction. The chain has TRBV7-2 and TRBJ1-1, with D hard to call. CDR3 loop: CASSSILLNTEAFF. CDR3 sequence (DNA): TGTGCCAGCAGCTCCATCCTACTGAACACTGAAGCTTTCTTT.